The source of this T cell receptor (beta chain) is a study of T cells in Graves' hyperthyroidism and ophthalmopathy. Study observations and caveats: Ophthalmopathy stood apart from stable hyperthyroidism in a 13 V-J model.

Trimming stripped 6 bases from V and 5 bases from J, with 14 bases between. This CDR3 has 13 amino acids. Germline loops: CDR1 DFQATT, CDR2 SNEGSKA (reference sequence). RNA transcripts gave rise to amplified TCR beta CDR3 regions. The primer set for the first-round RT-PCR of the TCR CDR3 was HTBI. From the multiplex PCR reads, TCRdb called clonotypes with MiXCR, one entry per CDR3 protein. The top ten hold approximately 44% of the sample, which has 500,000 to 600,000 distinct CDR3 sequences, 40% to 50% seen once. This clonotype has ten or more counts. Antigen specificity is unknown. The J gene is TRBJ1-5, the V gene TRBV20-1; weak D call: TRBD1 (6 bases). The sample consisted of peripheral blood or thyroid tissue (not recorded which). This receptor was obtained from an adult woman with Graves' disease, either hyperthyroidism or ophthalmopathy (not recorded which). CDR3 nucleotides: TGCAGTGCAAAACAGGGCCCTGATCAGCCCCAGCATTTT. Translated: CSAKQGPDQPQHF.